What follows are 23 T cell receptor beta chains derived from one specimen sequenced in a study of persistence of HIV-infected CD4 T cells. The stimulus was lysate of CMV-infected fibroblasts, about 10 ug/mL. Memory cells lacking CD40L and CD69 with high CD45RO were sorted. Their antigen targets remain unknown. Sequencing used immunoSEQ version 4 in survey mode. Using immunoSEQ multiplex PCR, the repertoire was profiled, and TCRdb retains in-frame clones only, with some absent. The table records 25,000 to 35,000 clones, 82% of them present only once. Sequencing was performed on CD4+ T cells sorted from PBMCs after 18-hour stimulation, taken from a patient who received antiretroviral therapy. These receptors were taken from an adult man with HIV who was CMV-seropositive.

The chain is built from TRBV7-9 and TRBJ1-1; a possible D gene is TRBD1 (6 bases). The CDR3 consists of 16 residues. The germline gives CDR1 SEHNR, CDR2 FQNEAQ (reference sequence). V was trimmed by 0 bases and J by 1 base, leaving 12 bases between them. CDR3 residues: CASSLAGGRANTEAFF. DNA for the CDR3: TGTGCCAGCAGCTTAGCAGGGGGGAGGGCGAACACTGAAGCTTTCTTT.

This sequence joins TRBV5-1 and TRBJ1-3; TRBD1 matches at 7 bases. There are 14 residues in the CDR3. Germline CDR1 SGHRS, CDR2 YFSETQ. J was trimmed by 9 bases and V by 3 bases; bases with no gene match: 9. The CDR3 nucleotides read TGCGCCAGCAGCTCGATTGACTGGGACAGCACCATATATTTT. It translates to CASSSIDWDSTIYF.

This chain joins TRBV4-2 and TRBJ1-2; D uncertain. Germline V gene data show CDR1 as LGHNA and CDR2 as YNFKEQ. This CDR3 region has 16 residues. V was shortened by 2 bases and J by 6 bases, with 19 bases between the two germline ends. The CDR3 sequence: CASSQQVPPRTNGYTF. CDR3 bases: TGTGCCAGCAGCCAACAGGTGCCTCCTAGGACCAATGGCTACACCTTC.

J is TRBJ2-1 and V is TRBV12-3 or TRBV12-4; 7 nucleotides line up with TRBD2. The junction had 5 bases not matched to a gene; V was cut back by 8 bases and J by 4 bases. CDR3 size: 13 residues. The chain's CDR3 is CASGGGSYNEQFF. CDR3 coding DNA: TGTGCCAGCGGGGGGGGTTCGTACAATGAGCAGTTCTTC.

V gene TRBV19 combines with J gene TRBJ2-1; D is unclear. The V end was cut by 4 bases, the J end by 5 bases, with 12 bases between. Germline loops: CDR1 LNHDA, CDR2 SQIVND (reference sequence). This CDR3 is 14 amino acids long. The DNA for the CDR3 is TGTGCCAGTAGTACCCGACAAATACACAATGAGCAGTTCTTC. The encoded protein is CASSTRQIHNEQFF.

Here the CDR3 reads CASSQELAGGLIYNEQFF. In nucleotides, the CDR3 is TGTGCCAGCAGCCAAGAGCTGGCGGGGGGGCTCATCTACAATGAGCAGTTCTTC. V is TRBV4-2 and J is TRBJ2-1; 9 bases match TRBD2. From germline, CDR1 is LGHNA and CDR2 YNFKEQ. This CDR3 has 18 residues. J was trimmed by 3 bases and V by 0 bases; bases with no gene match: 9.

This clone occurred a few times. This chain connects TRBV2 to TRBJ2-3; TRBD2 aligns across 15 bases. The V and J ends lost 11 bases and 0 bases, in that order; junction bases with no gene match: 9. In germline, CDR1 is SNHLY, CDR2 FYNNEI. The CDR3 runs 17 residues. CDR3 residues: CASSGTSGGTSTDTQYF. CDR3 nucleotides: TGTGCCTCCAGTGGGACTAGCGGGGGGACTAGCACAGATACGCAGTATTTT.

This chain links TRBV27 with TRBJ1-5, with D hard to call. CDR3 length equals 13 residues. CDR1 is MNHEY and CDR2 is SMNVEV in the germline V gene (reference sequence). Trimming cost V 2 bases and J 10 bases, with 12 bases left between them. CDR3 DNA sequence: TGTGCCAGCAGTTTAAGGGAGGATCGTCCCCAGCATTTT. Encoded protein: CASSLREDRPQHF.

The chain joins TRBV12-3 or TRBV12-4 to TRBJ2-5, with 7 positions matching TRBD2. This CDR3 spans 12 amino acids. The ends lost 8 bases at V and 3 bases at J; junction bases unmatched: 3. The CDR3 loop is CASGRDEETQYF. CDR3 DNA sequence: TGTGCCAGCGGGAGGGACGAAGAGACCCAGTACTTC.

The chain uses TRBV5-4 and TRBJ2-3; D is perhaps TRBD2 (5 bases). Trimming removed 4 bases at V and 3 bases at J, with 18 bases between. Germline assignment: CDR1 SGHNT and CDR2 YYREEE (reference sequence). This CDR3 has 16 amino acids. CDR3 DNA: TGTGCCAGCAGCCCCGGACTCGCTAGAGGGACAGATACGCAGTATTTT. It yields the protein CASSPGLARGTDTQYF.

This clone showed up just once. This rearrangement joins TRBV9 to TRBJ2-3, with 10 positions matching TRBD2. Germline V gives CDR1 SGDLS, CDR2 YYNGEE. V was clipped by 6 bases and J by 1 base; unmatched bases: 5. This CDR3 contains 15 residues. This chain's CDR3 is CASKAGGSGTDTQYF. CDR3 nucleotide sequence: TGTGCCAGCAAAGCGGGGGGGTCGGGCACAGATACGCAGTATTTT.

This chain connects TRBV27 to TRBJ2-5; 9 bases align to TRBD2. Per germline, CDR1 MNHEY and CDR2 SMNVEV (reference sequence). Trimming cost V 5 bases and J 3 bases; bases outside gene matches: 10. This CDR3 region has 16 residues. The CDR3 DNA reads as TGTGCCAGCAGTCCCCGGCTAGCGGGGCACGAAGAGACCCAGTACTTC. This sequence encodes CASSPRLAGHEETQYF.

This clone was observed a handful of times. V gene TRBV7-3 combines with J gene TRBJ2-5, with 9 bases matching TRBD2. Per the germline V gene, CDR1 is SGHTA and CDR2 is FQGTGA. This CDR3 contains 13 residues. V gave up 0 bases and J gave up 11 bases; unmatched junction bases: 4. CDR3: CASSLTSGGLQYF. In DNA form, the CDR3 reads TGTGCCAGCAGCTTAACTAGCGGGGGCCTACAGTACTTC.

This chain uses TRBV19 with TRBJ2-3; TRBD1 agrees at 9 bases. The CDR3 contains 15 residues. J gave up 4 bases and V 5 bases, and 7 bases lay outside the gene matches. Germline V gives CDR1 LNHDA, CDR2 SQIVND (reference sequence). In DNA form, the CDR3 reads TGTGCCAGTAGTGCAACAGGGGGCTGGGCAGATACGCAGTATTTT. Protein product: CASSATGGWADTQYF.

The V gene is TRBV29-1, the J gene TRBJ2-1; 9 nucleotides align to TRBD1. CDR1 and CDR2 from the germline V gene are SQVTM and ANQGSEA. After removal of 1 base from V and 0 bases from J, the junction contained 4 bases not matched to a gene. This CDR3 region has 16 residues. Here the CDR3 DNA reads TGCAGCGTTGAAGTAACGGGACAGGGCTCCTACAATGAGCAGTTCTTC. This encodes CSVEVTGQGSYNEQFF.

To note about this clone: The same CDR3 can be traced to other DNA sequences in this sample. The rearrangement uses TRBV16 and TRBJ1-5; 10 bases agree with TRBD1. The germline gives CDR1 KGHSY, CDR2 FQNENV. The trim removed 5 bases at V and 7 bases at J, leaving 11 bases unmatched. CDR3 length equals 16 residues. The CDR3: CASSRQTGGRGQPQHF. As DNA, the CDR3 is TGTGCCAGCAGCAGGCAGACAGGGGGCCGGGGGCAGCCCCAGCATTTT.

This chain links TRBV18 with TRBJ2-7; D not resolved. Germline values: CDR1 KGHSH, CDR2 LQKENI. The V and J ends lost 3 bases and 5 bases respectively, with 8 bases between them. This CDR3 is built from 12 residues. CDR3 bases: TGTGCCAGCTCACCGCTTAGGGACGAGCAGTACTTC. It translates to CASSPLRDEQYF.

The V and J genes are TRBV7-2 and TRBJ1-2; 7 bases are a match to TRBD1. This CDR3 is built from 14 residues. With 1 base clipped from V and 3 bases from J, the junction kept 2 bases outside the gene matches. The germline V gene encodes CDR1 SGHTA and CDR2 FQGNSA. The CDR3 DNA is TGTGCCAGCAGCTTAGAGGGGGCGGACTATGGCTACACCTTC. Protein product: CASSLEGADYGYTF.

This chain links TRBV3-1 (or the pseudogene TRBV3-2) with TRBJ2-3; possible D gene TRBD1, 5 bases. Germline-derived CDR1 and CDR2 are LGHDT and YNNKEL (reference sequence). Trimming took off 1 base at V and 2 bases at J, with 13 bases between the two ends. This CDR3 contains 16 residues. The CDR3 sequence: CASSQGWGRNTDTQYF. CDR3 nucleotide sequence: TGTGCCAGCAGCCAAGGTTGGGGCAGGAACACAGATACGCAGTATTTT.

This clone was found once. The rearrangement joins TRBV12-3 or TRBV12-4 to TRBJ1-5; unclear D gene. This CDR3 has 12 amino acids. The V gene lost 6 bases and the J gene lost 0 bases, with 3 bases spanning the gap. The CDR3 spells CASSASNQPQHF. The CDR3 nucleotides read TGTGCCAGCAGCGCTAGCAATCAGCCCCAGCATTTT.

The CDR3 region is CASSYGTGVKAYEQYF. CDR3 DNA: TGTGCCAGCAGTTACGGGACAGGGGTTAAGGCCTACGAGCAGTACTTC. The rearrangement uses TRBV6-2 or TRBV6-3 and TRBJ2-7; 10 nucleotides align to TRBD1. V was clipped by 2 bases and J by 2 bases; unmatched bases: 6. This CDR3 has 16 amino acids. Germline assignment: CDR1 MNHEY and CDR2 SVGEGT.

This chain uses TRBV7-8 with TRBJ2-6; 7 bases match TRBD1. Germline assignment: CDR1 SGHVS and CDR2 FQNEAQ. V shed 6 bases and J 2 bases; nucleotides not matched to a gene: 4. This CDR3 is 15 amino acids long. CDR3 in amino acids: CASSYQGAGANVLTF. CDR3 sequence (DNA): TGTGCCAGCAGTTATCAGGGGGCTGGGGCCAACGTCCTGACTTTC.

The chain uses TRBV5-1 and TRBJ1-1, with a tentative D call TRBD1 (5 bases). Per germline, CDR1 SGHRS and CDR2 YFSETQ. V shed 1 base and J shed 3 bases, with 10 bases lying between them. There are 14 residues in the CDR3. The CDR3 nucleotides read TGCGCCAGCAGCTTGTTAGCCAGGGACACTGAAGCTTTCTTT. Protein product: CASSLLARDTEAFF.